The clone carrying this T cell receptor beta chain has only a few counts. Its antigen is undetermined. This sample is part of a study of response to subunit inactivated influenza vaccine. One entry per CDR3 protein results from TCRdb running MiXCR on the RT-PCR reads. The sample carries about 520,000 distinct CDR3 sequences, approximately 11% recorded once. Overall study findings and caveats: Each seasonal influenza vaccination, the authors suggested, recruits few new T cells.

The CDR3 loop spans 14 amino acids. V was shortened by 1 base and J by 8 bases, with 12 bases between the two germline ends. The germline V gene has CDR1 SGHTA and CDR2 FQGTGA. The TCR was taken from a man aged 45 to 65 who received an inactivated influenza vaccine. This specimen was PBMCs from blood, taken 40 to 50 days after vaccination. This chain links TRBV7-3 with TRBJ2-1, with a weak D call TRBD2 (5 bases). CDR3 sequence reads: CASSLIGLADEQFF. As DNA, the CDR3 is TGTGCCAGCAGCTTAATAGGGCTAGCCGATGAGCAGTTCTTC. The variable domain in full, completed from reference TRBV7-3 and TRBJ2-1, reads GAGVSQTPSNKVTEKGKYVELRCDPISGHTALYWYRQSLGQGPEFLIYFQGTGAADDSGLPNDRFFAVRPEGSVSTLKIQRTERGDSAVYLCASSLIGLADEQFFGPGTRLTVL.